This T cell receptor beta chain derives from a study of T cells in narcolepsy (dated by TCRdb to 2016 to 2019). For the study in its entirety: The study enrolled patients with narcolepsy type 1 or type 2 (NT1, NT2) together with healthy control donors. The study used TCR Vbeta sequencing to track clonotypes in blood and CSF while looking for autoreactive T cells in narcolepsy patients that target self-antigens of hypocretin neurons (hypocretin, TRIB2).

The study at large found these results: According to the report, autoreactive clonotypes were detected serially in the blood of the same patients and of different patients, but not in healthy controls. Plots comparing CSF and blood CD4+ T cell clonotypes from the same patient highlighted HCRT-specific and TRIB2-specific autoreactive clonotypes. Patients and controls had comparable numbers of sequenced blood memory CD4+ clonotypes, averaging about 40,000 and 33,000, respectively. Certain blood memory CD4+ repertoires from patients and controls had no sequences that matched autoreactive T cell clones.

V sheds 8 bases and J sheds 7 bases, leaving 9 bases between their ends. As encoded in the germline V gene, CDR1 is WSHSY while CDR2 is SAAADI. Counted from cysteine to phenylalanine, this CDR3 has 12 amino acids. The CDR3 DNA has 36 bases and is translated from base 1. Library prep was done by the immunoSEQ multiplex PCR assay. Here the immuneACCESS table is served through TCRdb, limited to in-frame sequences with V and J called. Missing clones are a known gap in these copies; in checked studies unresolved V genes cover under half, and the rest lacks a known reason. In this sample the table shows 27,000 or so clones, about 80% of which occur a single time. The leading ten clones occupy around 3.3% of the sample. To note about this clone: The specificity of this receptor is unknown. No base qualities exist here, and no much larger clone lies one base off it.

For TCR Vbeta sequencing, memory CD4+ T cells were sorted ex vivo from the peripheral blood of narcolepsy patients and healthy controls. Sequencing used CD45RA- memory CD4+ T cells from PBMCs. The cell subset or site label, as the study defines it: memory T cells sorted ex vivo from peripheral blood. This sequence uses TRBV10-2 and TRBJ1-6; the D gene identity is not certain. This receptor was obtained from a human donor with narcolepsy. The nucleotide sequence reads as follows: TGCGCCAGCGGGTTTGGGAATTCACCCCTCCACTTT. Its translation is CASGFGNSPLHF.